One sample yielded the 14 T cell receptor beta chains listed below, sequenced in a study of CD8 T cells in ankylosing spondylitis. Each CDR3 protein gets one entry after TCRdb re-called the 5' RACE reads with MiXCR. Altogether roughly 90,000 distinct CDR3 sequences are present, roughly 8.3% being singletons, with the ten largest covering around 10%. The sample consisted of blood, either unsorted or a sorted T cell fraction (not recorded which). Every receptor here comes from a male donor with ankylosing spondylitis or in good health (not recorded which).

This clonotype was counted at least ten times. V gene TRBV15 combines with J gene TRBJ2-5, with 7 bases lining up with TRBD1. The junction had 6 bases not matched to a gene; V was cut back by 0 bases and J by 2 bases. The CDR3 has 16 residues. Germline CDR1 LNHNV, CDR2 YYDKDF (reference sequence). The CDR3 sequence is CATSRERQGRQETQYF. CDR3 DNA: TGTGCCACCAGCAGAGAAAGACAGGGCCGACAAGAGACCCAGTACTTC.

In its sample, this clonotype was seen many times. CDR3: CASSSQPGGTQYF. CDR3 nucleotide sequence: TGTGCCAGTAGTTCCCAGCCAGGAGGGACCCAGTACTTC. V and J are TRBV19 and TRBJ2-5; tentatively, D is TRBD2 (5 bases). The germline gives CDR1 LNHDA, CDR2 SQIVND (reference sequence). V dropped 5 bases and J dropped 7 bases, with 14 bases sitting between them. The CDR3 is 13 amino acids.

This clonotype was detected ten times or more. The chain uses TRBV3-1 and TRBJ2-1; perhaps TRBD2 as D (5 bases). The CDR3 totals 15 residues. The V gene lost 1 base and the J gene lost 4 bases, with 11 bases spanning the gap. Germline assignment: CDR1 LGHDT and CDR2 YNNKEL (reference sequence). The CDR3 region is CASSQGRTLYNEQFF. The DNA of the CDR3 is TGTGCCAGCAGCCAAGGCCGGACTCTTTACAATGAGCAGTTCTTC.

This clonotype was seen many times. The rearrangement uses TRBV4-2 and TRBJ2-3, with a tentative D call TRBD1 (6 bases). Germline V lookup: CDR1 LGHNA, CDR2 YNFKEQ. This CDR3 is 16 amino acids long. With 0 bases removed from V and 3 bases from J, the gap between germline ends came to 13 bases. The CDR3 region is CASSQESAGATDTQYF. As DNA, the CDR3 is TGTGCCAGCAGCCAAGAATCGGCAGGGGCTACAGATACGCAGTATTTT.

The table lists this clonotype with a few counts. This rearrangement joins TRBV7-2 to TRBJ2-1; D unclear. Germline-derived CDR1 and CDR2 are SGHTA and FQGNSA. The CDR3 runs to 14 residues. The ends were cut back, 3 bases at V and 6 bases at J, with 12 bases in the middle. CDR3 bases: TGTGCCAGCAGCTTCCCGTTGCTACGCAATGAGCAGTTCTTC. Protein sequence: CASSFPLLRNEQFF.

This clonotype was counted many times. The CDR3 spells CASSIYGVGDNEKLFF. The CDR3 DNA sequence: TGTGCCAGTAGTATTTACGGCGTGGGGGATAATGAAAAACTGTTTTTT. V is TRBV19 and J is TRBJ1-4; a possible D gene is TRBD1 (5 bases). The CDR3 spans 16 residues. In germline, CDR1 is LNHDA, CDR2 SQIVND (reference sequence). Trimming cost V 3 bases and J 4 bases, with 15 bases left between them.

The sample holds many counts of this clonotype. This chain uses TRBV6-2 or TRBV6-3 with TRBJ1-1, with D hard to call. V was clipped by 4 bases and J by 5 bases, with 11 bases between them. The CDR3 runs 13 residues. Germline CDR1 and CDR2: MNHEY and SVGEGT. The CDR3 region has the DNA TGTGCCAGCAGTTTTCGGGGAGAGACTGAAGCTTTCTTT. It yields the protein CASSFRGETEAFF.

This clonotype was counted at least ten times. This chain uses TRBV29-1 with TRBJ1-1; D remains unclear. The CDR3 covers 12 residues. Germline values: CDR1 SQVTM, CDR2 ANQGSEA. Trimming removed 2 bases at V and 1 base at J, with 5 bases between. The CDR3 reads CSVESWNTEAFF. The CDR3 DNA follows: TGCAGCGTTGAATCCTGGAACACTGAAGCTTTCTTT.

Many counts were recorded for this clonotype. The chain recombines TRBV11-2 with TRBJ2-3; 9 nucleotides match TRBD2. V was clipped by 5 bases and J by 3 bases; unmatched bases: 9. This CDR3 region has 16 residues. The germline CDR1 and CDR2 sequences are SGHAT and FQNNGV. The CDR3 sequence is CASSHLRGGPTDTQYF. The CDR3 nucleotides are TGTGCCAGCAGCCACTTGCGGGGGGGCCCAACAGATACGCAGTATTTT.

In its sample, this clonotype was seen many times. CDR3 sequence: CASSDRGLGRNTEAFF. The CDR3 DNA reads as TGTGCCAGCAGCGACAGGGGGCTGGGACGAAACACTGAAGCTTTCTTT. V and J are TRBV6-2 or TRBV6-3 and TRBJ1-1; the match to TRBD1 covers 10 bases. Germline-derived CDR1 and CDR2 are MNHEY and SVGEGT. V lost 6 bases, J lost 2 bases, and 9 bases stayed unmatched. The CDR3 is made up of 16 amino acids.

This clonotype was picked up many times. The rearrangement links TRBV5-6 to TRBJ2-2; D not resolved. The CDR3 runs 14 residues. V gave up 0 bases and J gave up 6 bases, with 9 bases separating them. The germline V gene has CDR1 SGHDT and CDR2 YYEEEE. CDR3 sequence reads: CASSLVGYPGELFF. CDR3 nucleotide sequence: TGTGCCAGCAGCTTGGTGGGTTACCCCGGGGAGCTGTTTTTT.

The chain has TRBV7-2 and TRBJ2-1; 7 nucleotides match TRBD1. The CDR3 is 15 residues long. Germline values: CDR1 SGHTA, CDR2 FQGNSA. The V segment lost 1 base and the J segment 4 bases; nucleotides outside the gene matches: 4. Written as DNA, the CDR3 is TGTGCCAGCAGCTTAGGTTGGGACAGTTACAATGAGCAGTTCTTC. As protein: CASSLGWDSYNEQFF. The full variable domain, completed using reference TRBV7-2 and TRBJ2-1, is GAGVSQSPSNKVTEKGKDVELRCDPISGHTALYWYRQSLGQGLEFLIYFQGNSAPDKSGLPSDRFSAERTGGSVSTLTIQRTQQEDSAVYLCASSLGWDSYNEQFFGPGTRLTVL.

There are many counts of this clonotype. The chain has TRBV20-1 and TRBJ1-2; D is undetermined. The V end was cut by 3 bases, the J end by 5 bases, with 13 bases between. Per germline, CDR1 DFQATT and CDR2 SNEGSKA (reference sequence). CDR3 length equals 13 residues. The chain's CDR3 is CSASPRRRYGYTF. For the CDR3, the DNA is TGCAGTGCTAGCCCTAGGCGTAGGTATGGCTACACCTTC.

This clonotype turned up a few times. The V gene is TRBV4-3, the J gene TRBJ2-5; weak D call: TRBD2 (6 bases). There are 15 residues in the CDR3. The ends were cut back, 3 bases at V and 5 bases at J, with 16 bases in the middle. The V gene's germline CDR1 is LGHNA and CDR2 YSLEER. The CDR3 coding sequence is TGCGCCAGCAGCCATAGGGACTCCCCCTCGGAGACCCAGTACTTC. Amino acids: CASSHRDSPSETQYF.